The rows below give T cell receptor beta chains drawn from one sample of a study of beta chain features in type 1 diabetes. Some clones are missing from TCRdb's copy, which holds only in-frame ones; the method was immunoSEQ multiplex PCR. The sample has about 320,000 clones; 14% are singletons. The sample was central memory CD4+ T cells from blood. All receptors derive from a man aged 25 to 45 in good health. Each CDR3 is given with its conserved first and last residue. The order of the fields is CDR3 length, clone size, D gene, V gene, J gene, CDR3 protein, CDR3 DNA. D genes are given only for firm matches. Only part of the rows carry a size: once, few, many, or a class if the clone is expanded.

13,few,.,TRBV14,TRBJ1-1,CASSQDRNTEAFF,TGTGCCAGCAGCCAAGACAGGAACACTGAAGCTTTCTTT
12,.,TRBD1,TRBV6-6,TRBJ1-2,CASRHDRGGYTF,TGTGCCAGCAGACACGACAGGGGTGGCTACACCTTC
17,few,TRBD1,TRBV4-2,TRBJ2-7,CASSQDPWAGGLNEQYF,TGTGCCAGCAGCCAAGATCCCTGGGCAGGGGGCCTGAACGAGCAGTACTTC
14,few,.,TRBV7-9,TRBJ1-2,CASSHGGGTNGYTF,TGTGCCAGCAGCCATGGAGGGGGGACTAATGGCTACACCTTC
15,.,TRBD2,TRBV29-1,TRBJ2-3,CSVVASGPSTDTQYF,TGCAGCGTTGTTGCTAGCGGGCCTAGCACAGATACGCAGTATTTT
17,few,TRBD2,TRBV10-3,TRBJ2-1,CAISSGAGERSYNEQFF,TGTGCCATCAGTTCCGGAGCGGGAGAAAGATCCTACAATGAGCAGTTCTTC
17,few,TRBD1,TRBV4-1,TRBJ1-2,CASSQDRDRERIYGYTF,TGCGCCAGCAGCCAAGATAGGGACAGGGAAAGAATCTATGGCTACACCTTC
12,few,.,TRBV7-9,TRBJ1-1,CASSPEKGEAFF,TGTGCCAGCAGCCCTGAAAAAGGCGAAGCTTTCTTT
14,.,.,TRBV11-2,TRBJ1-6,CASSTGTYNSPLHF,TGTGCCAGCAGCACCGGCACCTATAATTCACCCCTCCACTTT
15,many,TRBD2,TRBV10-3,TRBJ2-2,CASKTGLADTGELFF,TGTGCCAGCAAGACGGGACTAGCGGACACCGGGGAGCTGTTTTTT
13,few,.,TRBV7-2,TRBJ2-1,CASSLYRYNEQFF,TGTGCCAGCAGCTTATACAGGTACAATGAGCAGTTCTTC
16,.,.,TRBV9,TRBJ2-7,CASSQLGDSRVNEQYF,TGTGCCAGCAGCCAACTTGGGGACTCGCGAGTTAACGAGCAGTACTTC
12,few,.,TRBV7-2,TRBJ2-5,CASSRFQETQYF,TGTGCCAGCAGCCGATTCCAAGAGACCCAGTACTTC
14,.,.,TRBV19,TRBJ1-1,CASSIPGGNTEAFF,TGTGCCAGTAGTATCCCCGGGGGGAACACTGAAGCTTTCTTT
14,.,.,TRBV2,TRBJ2-2,CASSEWDNTGELFF,TGTGCCAGCAGTGAATGGGACAACACCGGGGAGCTGTTTTTT
13,few,.,TRBV6-5,TRBJ2-3,CASSDSSVSTQYF,TGTGCCAGCAGTGACTCTAGCGTATCTACGCAGTATTTT
17,.,.,TRBV9,TRBJ2-1,CASSPGNSGGSYNEQFF,TGTGCCAGCAGCCCTGGGAATAGCGGAGGCTCCTACAATGAGCAGTTCTTC
15,few,.,TRBV4-2,TRBJ1-5,CASSQDFSGFQPQHF,TGTGCCAGCAGCCAAGATTTCTCAGGGTTTCAGCCCCAGCATTTT
16,once,.,TRBV5-1,TRBJ2-6,CASSLDPRSGANVMTF,TGCGCCAGCAGCTTGGACCCAAGATCTGGGGCCAACGTCATGACTTTC
12,few,.,TRBV13,TRBJ2-5,CASSLGGLTQYF,TGTGCCAGCAGCTTGGGTGGGCTGACCCAGTACTTC
13,many,.,TRBV19,TRBJ2-7,CASSPRDVYEQYF,TGTGCCAGTAGTCCCCGGGACGTATACGAGCAGTACTTC
12,few,.,TRBV6-1,TRBJ1-5,CASRLTDQPQHF,TGTGCCAGCAGATTGACAGATCAGCCCCAGCATTTT
14,.,TRBD1,TRBV28,TRBJ1-2,CASSIMAGGQGYTF,TGTGCCAGCAGTATTATGGCAGGGGGCCAAGGCTACACCTTC
14,.,.,TRBV15,TRBJ1-1,CATSRDRTLNRAFF,TGTGCCACCAGCAGAGACAGGACCCTGAACCGGGCTTTCTTT
15,few,TRBD2,TRBV5-1,TRBJ2-1,CASSLSGGSYNEQFF,TGCGCCAGCAGCTTGTCGGGGGGGTCATACAATGAGCAGTTCTTC
17,few,TRBD1,TRBV5-1,TRBJ2-3,CASSRQPGDRGDDTQYF,TGCGCCAGCAGCCGCCAACCCGGGGACAGGGGAGACGATACGCAGTATTTT
15,.,.,TRBV7-9,TRBJ1-6,CASSLPGFGLSPLHF,TGTGCCAGCAGCCTACCAGGTTTCGGCCTTTCACCCCTCCACTTT
15,.,.,TRBV27,TRBJ1-4,CASNDCAADNEKLFF,TGTGCCAGCAACGATTGTGCGGCGGACAATGAAAAACTGTTTTTT
12,few,.,TRBV19,TRBJ2-3,CATGPGRGTQYF,TGTGCCACCGGACCGGGCAGAGGTACGCAGTATTTT
15,few,.,TRBV11-3,TRBJ1-2,CASSRTQAPTNGYTF,TGTGCCAGCAGCCGAACACAGGCGCCGACGAATGGCTACACCTTC
16,few,TRBD2,TRBV7-9,TRBJ2-3,CASSFGLAGTSDTQYF,TGTGCCAGCAGCTTCGGACTAGCGGGCACATCAGATACGCAGTATTTT
13,many,.,TRBV10-3,TRBJ2-1,CAISRVPADEQFF,TGTGCCATCAGTCGGGTCCCCGCGGATGAGCAGTTCTTC
13,few,.,TRBV7-9,TRBJ1-2,CASSLDQNYGYTF,TGTGCCAGCAGCTTAGACCAAAACTATGGCTACACCTTC
16,.,TRBD2,TRBV7-2,TRBJ2-5,CASSTTPPGGQETQYF,TGTGCCAGCAGCACAACCCCACCGGGGGGGCAAGAGACCCAGTACTTC
14,.,.,TRBV6-1,TRBJ1-1,CASSAIAGVTEAFF,TGTGCCAGCAGTGCTATTGCAGGGGTTACTGAAGCTTTCTTT
13,few,.,TRBV19,TRBJ1-6,CASGRQTDSPLHF,TGTGCCAGTGGTCGACAGACGGATTCACCCCTCCACTTT
14,few,.,TRBV14,TRBJ1-2,CASSPPGKNYGYTF,TGTGCCAGCAGCCCCCCGGGGAAAAACTATGGCTACACCTTC
15,.,TRBD1,TRBV7-9,TRBJ2-7,CASSFGQGVSYEQYF,TGTGCCAGCAGCTTTGGACAGGGGGTCTCCTACGAGCAGTACTTC
13,few,TRBD2,TRBV29-1,TRBJ2-3,CSGGGGATDTQYF,TGCAGCGGCGGCGGGGGGGCCACAGATACGCAGTATTTT
14,few,.,TRBV14,TRBJ2-7,CASSQQGRVHEQYF,TGTGCCAGCAGCCAACAGGGTCGGGTCCACGAGCAGTACTTC
16,.,TRBD2,TRBV25-1,TRBJ2-2,CASSAVSSGGTGELFF,TGTGCCAGCAGTGCGGTGTCTAGCGGGGGCACCGGGGAGCTGTTTTTT
11,many,.,TRBV7-2,TRBJ1-4,CASAVYEKLFF,TGTGCCAGCGCCGTTTATGAAAAACTGTTTTTT
15,.,TRBD1,TRBV19,TRBJ2-3,CASSDGQGRTDTQYF,TGTGCCAGTAGTGATGGACAGGGTCGCACAGATACGCAGTATTTT
13,many,.,TRBV4-3,TRBJ2-2,CASSQEVSGELFF,TGCGCCAGCAGCCAAGAAGTGAGCGGGGAGCTGTTTTTT
13,few,.,TRBV7-2,TRBJ2-2,CASSSRRTGELFF,TGTGCCAGCAGCTCCCGAAGGACCGGGGAGCTGTTTTTT
16,few,.,TRBV7-3,TRBJ2-3,CASSLAAGAHRDTQYF,TGTGCCAGCAGCTTAGCGGCGGGGGCACACAGAGATACGCAGTATTTT
17,few,TRBD1,TRBV7-9,TRBJ2-1,CASSLGGGWTGVSEQFF,TGTGCCAGCAGCTTAGGGGGCGGTTGGACAGGAGTGAGTGAGCAGTTCTTC
15,.,.,TRBV11-2,TRBJ1-6,CASSLGSAGRSPLHF,TGTGCCAGCAGCTTAGGGTCAGCAGGGCGGTCACCCCTCCACTTT
14,many,TRBD1,TRBV12-5,TRBJ1-1,CASGQDRSNTEAFF,TGTGCTAGTGGTCAGGACAGGTCGAACACTGAAGCTTTCTTT
15,many,.,TRBV7-9,TRBJ1-1,CASRPSGPGNTEAFF,TGTGCCAGCAGGCCCTCGGGACCGGGGAACACTGAAGCTTTCTTT
14,many,.,TRBV7-2,TRBJ2-1,CASSLRYYGNEQFF,TGTGCCAGCAGCTTAAGGTATTACGGCAATGAGCAGTTCTTC